This TCR beta chain was sequenced for a study of T cell responses to AZD1222 COVID-19 vaccine (dated by TCRdb to the early 2020s). Background for the entire study: TCR sequencing was performed for about 240 trial participants, of whom around 210 were given two doses of AZD1222 and some 25 were given two doses of MenACWY control vaccine. Enrollment into the trials was organized by age into subgroups of 18-55, 56-69 and 70-plus years, and those subgroups contained roughly 150, 30 and 60 TCR-sequenced participants, respectively.

This clone appeared a few times. Its recognized antigen is unknown. Within one base of it there is no much larger clone, and no base qualities were kept. Overall study results and their limits: The 56-69-year group was small, and its depth increase did not reach significance, likely because of low power. Reportedly, almost half of the unique spike-specific TCRs recognized epitopes lying outside the regions that are mutated in the B.1.351 and B.1.1.7 variants. Spike-specific TCR breadth and depth rose significantly after two AZD1222 doses compared with day 0 and with MenACWY recipients. Vaccine-associated CD4 TCRs spanned the whole spike protein, with dominant responses in regions 160-218 and 743-854. Participants were mostly white British and included more females than males, and it was suggested by the authors that clonal diversity may have been underestimated. Because no day 14 peak-response samples were available, repertoires were characterized only after the peak T cell response. Conclusions about previously exposed vaccinees are limited because only six or seven AZD1222 recipients were SARS-CoV-2 seropositive at baseline.

Per the publication, the time point label means: about 28 days (+/-7) after the second vaccine dose. AZD1222 recipients whose second dose came at about 4 weeks and those whose second dose came at about 12 weeks were combined into one group, since spike-specific TCR depth and breadth did not differ between the two schedules. Vaccinee samples came from UK trials COV001 and COV002, including a single-blind randomized controlled phase 2/3 trial of AZD1222 (ChAdOx1 nCoV-19) in healthy adults. For TCRbeta chain sequencing, PBMC samples from trial participants were taken at day 0 and at day 28 after the second dose. The CDR3 regions of human TCRbeta chains were analyzed by immunosequencing. Concerning the study's data processing: Repertoire TCRs were checked for matches against a reference library of SARS-CoV-2-specific TCRs that had been generated using the MIRA antigen-specificity platform. Breadth was defined as the fraction of unique TCRs that were SARS-CoV-2-associated, and depth was defined as the fraction of total T cells that were SARS-CoV-2-associated. Using the MIRA data, every spike-specific TCR was mapped to the spike region that the TCR reacted to and assigned to either a CD4 or a CD8 class. Log10-transformed breadth and depth values were compared by one-way ANOVA with Sidak's multiple comparisons tests. Imported from immuneACCESS, the table was reduced by TCRdb to in-frame sequences with V and J called. These copies leave out some clones; in studies compared against another copy, an unresolved V gene accounts for under half, and the cause of the remainder is not known. V and J calls and clone size are copied from that table; D and trimming were computed from the DNA. The sample profile shows some 180,000 clones; around 94% of them were found once. The top ten constitute about 1.5% of the sample.

The sequencing used peripheral blood, collected 28 days after the second AZD1222 dose. The receptor was derived from an adult who received the AZD1222 COVID-19 vaccine.

The CDR3 reads as follows: CASSGPGQGVSTEAFF. The nucleotide sequence is given as TGCGCCAGCAGCGGCCCGGGACAGGGGGTTTCCACTGAAGCTTTCTTT. The sequence is built from TRBV5-1 and TRBJ1-1; 11 bases in between match TRBD1. Clipping removes 4 bases from V and 4 bases from J, with 9 as the unmatched junction base count. Its CDR3 holds 16 amino acids, cysteine through phenylalanine. Of all the DNA, just the CDR3 is kept, 48 bases in frame from base 1. The germline V gene specifies SGHRS as CDR1 and YFSETQ as CDR2.